One and the same sample provided the 23 T cell receptor beta chains below, sequenced in a study of blood T cell repertoires in COVID-19. Method: immunoSEQ multiplex PCR; TCRdb's copy keeps in-frame clones and lacks some. The sample has some 200,000 clones; around 83% are singletons. Sequencing input: peripheral blood. The origin of the receptors is a man between 45 and 60 years old who had recovered from COVID-19.

The chain is built from TRBV5-6 and TRBJ1-3; 7 positions agree with TRBD1. The germline CDR1 and CDR2 sequences are SGHDT and YYEEEE. The junction had 7 bases not matched to a gene; V was cut back by 4 bases and J by 0 bases. The CDR3 totals 16 residues. CDR3 coding DNA: TGTGCCAGCAGCCGGACAGGCCATTACTCTGGAAACACCATATATTTT. It codes for CASSRTGHYSGNTIYF. Supplemented by reference TRBV5-6 and TRBJ1-3, the full variable domain reads DAGVTQSPTHLIKTRGQQVTLRCSPKSGHDTVSWYQQALGQGPQFIFQYYEEEERQRGNFPDRFSGHQFPNYSSELNVNALLLGDSALYLCASSRTGHYSGNTIYFGEGSWLTVV.

J is TRBJ2-1 and V is TRBV4-2; possibly TRBD2 for D (5 bases). Germline CDR1 reads LGHNA; CDR2 reads YNFKEQ. The CDR3 is 14 amino acids. The V end lost 6 bases, the J end lost 5 bases, and 14 bases lay between the germline ends. CDR3 coding DNA: TGTGCCAGCAGATCGAGAGGACTGAACAATGAGCAGTTCTTC. Translated: CASRSRGLNNEQFF.

The chain links TRBV28 to TRBJ1-6; D is possibly TRBD1 (5 bases). Trimming took off 6 bases at V and 9 bases at J, with 15 bases between the two ends. CDR1 MDHEN and CDR2 SYDVKM come from the germline V gene. The CDR3 consists of 14 residues. CDR3 residues: CASSLPGSASPLHF. The CDR3 nucleotides are TGTGCCAGCAGCTTGCCAGGGTCAGCTTCACCCCTCCACTTT.

V usage is TRBV28 and J usage is TRBJ2-5; 8 bases fit TRBD1. Trimming at V came to 6 bases and at J to 5 bases, leaving 11 bases not matched to a gene. This CDR3 is 15 amino acids long. Germline V lookup: CDR1 MDHEN, CDR2 SYDVKM. CDR3 loop: CASRPWTGITETQYF. The CDR3 region has the DNA TGTGCCAGCAGACCCTGGACAGGGATCACGGAGACCCAGTACTTC.

The chain combines TRBV7-9 with TRBJ2-4, with 10 bases aligning to TRBD1. V was clipped by 4 bases and J by 10 bases; unmatched bases: 7. Looked up from germline, CDR1 is SEHNR and CDR2 is FQNEAQ (reference sequence). The CDR3 is made up of 14 amino acids. CDR3 DNA: TGTGCCAGCAGCTCCGACAGGGGGCTTTATATTCAGTACTTC. Encoded protein: CASSSDRGLYIQYF.

J is TRBJ1-6 and V is TRBV10-3; possible D gene TRBD1, 6 bases. CDR1 and CDR2 (germline): ENHRY, SYGVKD. The ends were cut back, 3 bases at V and 10 bases at J, with 10 bases in the middle. The length of the CDR3 is 13 residues. The CDR3 region is CAISDYRESPLHF. The CDR3 DNA follows: TGTGCCATCAGTGATTACAGGGAATCACCCCTCCACTTT.

DNA for the CDR3: TGTGCCAGTAGTATAGGAGACAGGGACAATCAGCCCCAGCATTTT. Translation gives CASSIGDRDNQPQHF. The rearrangement joins TRBV19 to TRBJ1-5, with 7 bases lining up with TRBD1. The CDR3 covers 15 residues. V gave up 1 base and J gave up 3 bases; unmatched junction bases: 3. Germline lookup yields CDR1 LNHDA and CDR2 SQIVND (reference sequence).

Concerning this clone: Other nucleotide sequences in the sample specify the same CDR3. The rearrangement uses TRBV6-5 and TRBJ1-1, with 7 positions matching TRBD1. The CDR3 loop spans 13 amino acids. V dropped 5 bases and J dropped 2; count of bases not matched to a gene: 2. The germline V gene encodes CDR1 MNHEY and CDR2 SVGAGI. CDR3: CASSRQGNTEAFF. CDR3 sequence (DNA): TGTGCCAGCAGTAGACAGGGAAACACTGAAGCTTTCTTT.

In its sample, this clone was seen once. This chain joins TRBV19 and TRBJ2-1; D is ambiguous. V was cut by 2 bases and J by 5 bases, with 13 bases left in between. CDR1 and CDR2 (germline): LNHDA, SQIVND (reference sequence). The CDR3 covers 15 residues. This chain's CDR3 is CASSISPSLNNEQFF. The DNA for the CDR3 is TGTGCCAGTAGTATATCCCCCAGTCTGAACAATGAGCAGTTCTTC.

The chain employs TRBV10-1 and TRBJ1-2; the D gene is possibly TRBD1 (5 bases). V was cut by 7 bases and J by 0 bases, with 12 bases left in between. This CDR3 comprises 14 residues. Per germline, CDR1 WNHNN and CDR2 SYGVQD (reference sequence). CDR3 sequence reads: CASIPVRANYGYTF. CDR3 DNA sequence: TGCGCCAGCATCCCCGTCAGGGCTAACTATGGCTACACCTTC.

This clone was picked up one time. One junction end disagrees with the germline gene, perhaps due to a read error. The chain is built from TRBV28 and TRBJ1-3, with D possibly being TRBD1 (6 bases). There are 16 residues in the CDR3. In germline, CDR1 is MDHEN, CDR2 SYDVKM. The CDR3 sequence: CASSRRGPSLGITIYF. In DNA, the CDR3 is TGTGCCAGCAGCCGCAGGGGCCCCTCTTTAGGAATCACCATATATTTT.

The V gene is TRBV18, the J gene TRBJ2-2, with TRBD2 matching over 10 bases. V shed 1 base and J 5 bases; nucleotides not matched to a gene: 10. This CDR3 is 18 amino acids long. The germline V gene encodes CDR1 KGHSH and CDR2 LQKENI. The CDR3 DNA follows: TGTGCCAGCTCACCACGGGGAATAGCGGGAGGCTGGACCGGGGAGCTGTTTTTT. Protein product: CASSPRGIAGGWTGELFF.

The chain has TRBV4-2 and TRBJ1-6, with 8 bases aligning to TRBD1. V trimming: 1 base; J trimming: 7 bases; junction bases outside the gene matches: 3. The CDR3 sequence is 15 residues long. The germline CDR1 and CDR2 sequences are LGHNA and YNFKEQ. CDR3 nucleotide sequence: TGTGCCAGCAGCCAAGTGACAGGGGCGAATTCACCCCTCCACTTT. It codes for CASSQVTGANSPLHF.

The V and J genes are TRBV5-6 and TRBJ1-2; perhaps TRBD1 as D (5 bases). CDR3 size: 15 residues. The V gene's germline CDR1 is SGHDT and CDR2 YYEEEE. Trimming left V 4 bases short and J 4 bases short, with 17 bases between. CDR3 DNA: TGTGCCAGCAGCAGGGGCACCCTCGGGGGCTATGGCTACACCTTC. As protein: CASSRGTLGGYGYTF.

This chain joins TRBV3-1 (or the pseudogene TRBV3-2) and TRBJ2-1; the match to TRBD2 covers 10 bases. The ends lost 5 bases at V and 6 bases at J; junction bases unmatched: 7. The CDR3 loop spans 15 amino acids. CDR1 and CDR2 from the germline V gene are LGHDT and YNNKEL (reference sequence). The CDR3 DNA reads as TGTGCCAGCAGCTTTCTAGCGGGAGCCCGCAATGAGCAGTTCTTC. Amino acids: CASSFLAGARNEQFF.

The genes are TRBV21-1 and TRBJ2-3; the table's D call TRBD2 went unverified against the DNA. TRBV21-1 is classified as a pseudogene. This CDR3 region has 16 residues. The CDR3 DNA reads TGTGCCAGCAGCAAAAACTCGGGGGGCCTCACAGATACGCAGTATTTT. Amino acid sequence: CASSKNSGGLTDTQYF.

A single count supports this clone. This chain connects TRBV5-5 to TRBJ2-1; 8 nucleotides line up with TRBD1. V trimming: 0 bases; J trimming: 7 bases; junction bases outside the gene matches: 12. This CDR3 spans 17 amino acids. CDR1 is SGHKS, CDR2 YYEKEE, per germline (reference sequence). The CDR3 DNA is TGTGCCAGCAGCTTGGGTAGACAGGGGAGGTGGATAAATGAGCAGTTCTTC. This codes for CASSLGRQGRWINEQFF.

The gene calls are TRBV19 and TRBJ2-5, with D perhaps TRBD1 (6 bases). The CDR3 sequence is 15 residues long. Germline CDR1 and CDR2: LNHDA and SQIVND (reference sequence). Trimming pared 10 bases from V and 4 bases from J, leaving 22 bases between. The chain's CDR3 is CATTSGEHTRETQYF. For the CDR3, the DNA is TGTGCCACTACCTCAGGGGAACATACCCGAGAGACCCAGTACTTC.

This clone appeared a single time. V usage is TRBV9 and J usage is TRBJ2-5; TRBD2 matches at 12 bases. This CDR3 region has 19 residues. V shed 0 bases, J shed 1 base, and the junction held 10 bases outside the gene matches. Germline V gene data show CDR1 as SGDLS and CDR2 as YYNGEE. DNA of the CDR3: TGTGCCAGCAGCGTAGGTCCTAGCGGGAGGGCCACCCCCCAAGAGACCCAGTACTTC. Its translation is CASSVGPSGRATPQETQYF. The full variable domain, its missing parts supplied by reference TRBV9 and TRBJ2-5, is DSGVTQTPKHLITATGQRVTLRCSPRSGDLSVYWYQQSLDQGLQFLIQYYNGEERAKGNILERFSAQQFPDLHSELNLSSLELGDSALYFCASSVGPSGRATPQETQYFGPGTRLLVL.

The chain has TRBV12-3 or TRBV12-4 and TRBJ1-1; the D is unclear. The CDR3 sequence is 13 residues long. The V and J ends lost 6 bases and 1 base respectively, with 9 bases between them. CDR3 region: CASRTTANTEAFF. Here the CDR3 DNA reads TGTGCCAGCAGGACTACTGCGAACACTGAAGCTTTCTTT.

The chain employs TRBV28 and TRBJ2-2; D might be TRBD2 (6 bases). Trimming left V 3 bases short and J 3 bases short, with 20 bases between. The CDR3 runs 18 residues. CDR1 and CDR2 from the germline V gene are MDHEN and SYDVKM. The chain's CDR3 is CASSLSMGPGVHTGELFF. The CDR3 bases are TGTGCCAGCAGTTTGTCCATGGGTCCGGGGGTCCACACCGGGGAGCTGTTTTTT.

This clone appeared a few times. The chain recombines TRBV5-1 with TRBJ1-6; 9 nucleotides match TRBD1. CDR3 size: 15 residues. Per the germline V gene, CDR1 is SGHRS and CDR2 is YFSETQ. The J segment lost 3 bases and the V segment lost 3 bases, leaving 1 base of the junction unmatched. Here the CDR3 DNA reads TGCGCCAGCAGCTCGGGACAGGGCTATAATTCACCCCTCCACTTT. The encoded protein is CASSSGQGYNSPLHF.

This chain connects TRBV7-2 to TRBJ2-1; 13 positions match TRBD2. This CDR3 region has 17 residues. The trim removed 2 bases at V and 7 bases at J, leaving 8 bases unmatched. Germline values: CDR1 SGHTA, CDR2 FQGNSA. CDR3 nucleotide sequence: TGTGCCAGCAGCTTATTCAGGACTAGCGGGAGCCTAAATGAGCAGTTCTTC. Translating gives CASSLFRTSGSLNEQFF.